Below are 32 T cell receptor beta chains sequenced from a single sample in a study of blood T cell repertoires in COVID-19. Libraries were prepared by immunoSEQ multiplex PCR; TCRdb keeps only in-frame clonotypes and omits some of them. The table lists roughly 65,000 clones, roughly 82% of them singletons. The material sequenced was peripheral blood. These TCRs come from a human donor in a cohort sampled during active COVID-19.

V usage is TRBV6-2 or TRBV6-3 and J usage is TRBJ2-7; TRBD1 aligns across 8 bases. The germline gives CDR1 MNHEY, CDR2 SVGEGT. V lost 5 bases, J lost 1 base, and 7 bases stayed unmatched. This CDR3 is built from 15 residues. CDR3 in amino acids: CASSDRDRHSYEQYF. CDR3 bases: TGTGCCAGCAGTGACCGGGACAGGCATTCCTACGAGCAGTACTTC.

This chain links TRBV6-1 with TRBJ2-6; 7 bases are shared with TRBD2. The CDR3 consists of 19 residues. CDR1 and CDR2 (germline): MNHNS, SASEGT. Unmatched junction bases numbered 10, after V lost 2 bases and J lost 0 bases. The chain's CDR3 is CASSETLGGRGSGANVLTF. In DNA, the CDR3 is TGTGCCAGCAGTGAAACCCTCGGGGGGAGGGGCTCTGGGGCCAACGTCCTGACTTTC.

V and J are TRBV9 and TRBJ1-1; D might be TRBD1 (5 bases). From germline, CDR1 is SGDLS and CDR2 YYNGEE. V lost 4 bases to trimming and J lost 3 bases, with 10 bases between them. The CDR3 runs 13 residues. Here the CDR3 DNA reads TGTGCCAGCAGCCGGGGGTTGGACACTGAAGCTTTCTTT. Protein: CASSRGLDTEAFF.

This chain joins TRBV7-3 and TRBJ2-7; TRBD2 is a possible D gene (5 bases). Germline CDR1 SGHTA, CDR2 FQGTGA. This CDR3 comprises 13 residues. The V gene lost 1 base and the J gene lost 7 bases, with 11 bases spanning the gap. CDR3 bases: TGTGCCAGCAGCTTAATGAACCGAGGGGAGCAGTACTTC. Translating it yields CASSLMNRGEQYF.

This clone was detected only once. This chain uses TRBV3-1 (or the pseudogene TRBV3-2) with TRBJ1-1, with D uncertain. V was clipped by 1 base and J by 0 bases, with 3 bases between them. There are 13 residues in the CDR3. Germline V gene data show CDR1 as LGHDT and CDR2 as YNNKEL (reference sequence). Here the CDR3 DNA reads TGTGCCAGCAGCCAAGTCTTGAACACTGAAGCTTTCTTT. It translates to CASSQVLNTEAFF.

The V call is TRBV12-5, the J call TRBJ1-5; D gene uncertain. Trimming stripped 4 bases from V and 11 bases from J, with 15 bases between. The germline V gene has CDR1 LGHNT and CDR2 FRNRAP. This CDR3 region has 13 residues. The CDR3 nucleotides read TGTGCTAGTGGTTCCGTGATCTCTTCGGCCCAGCATTTT. Amino acid sequence: CASGSVISSAQHF.

This chain connects TRBV5-3 to TRBJ1-2; 9 nucleotides agree with TRBD1. TRBV5-3 is identified as an open reading frame with a role that is uncertain. V lost 5 bases to trimming and J lost 8 bases; unmatched junction nucleotides: 7. The CDR3 sequence is 13 residues long. CDR3 protein: CARSFGQGSGYTF. The CDR3 region has the DNA TGTGCCAGAAGTTTCGGACAGGGGAGCGGCTACACCTTC.

This clone was counted only a few times. Here the CDR3 DNA reads TGTGCCAGCAGCCTGGAGGACTGGGTAGATACGCAGTATTTT. This sequence encodes CASSLEDWVDTQYF. V gene TRBV3-1 (or the pseudogene TRBV3-2) combines with J gene TRBJ2-3; tentatively, D is TRBD2 (5 bases). The CDR3 covers 14 residues. The V gene lost 4 bases and the J gene lost 5 bases, with 13 bases spanning the gap. Germline CDR1 and CDR2: LGHDT and YNNKEL (reference sequence).

The chain uses TRBV5-1 and TRBJ2-7; 9 bases are shared with TRBD2. Germline V gives CDR1 SGHRS, CDR2 YFSETQ. Germline trimming cut 3 bases from V and 2 bases from J; bases unmatched to any gene: 6. CDR3 length equals 15 residues. Written as DNA, the CDR3 is TGCGCCAGCAGCTCCGGGATAGCGGGGGCCTACGAGCAGTACTTC. It yields the protein CASSSGIAGAYEQYF.

V and J are TRBV7-2 and TRBJ2-4, with D possibly TRBD2 on 5 matching bases. Germline-derived CDR1 and CDR2 are SGHTA and FQGNSA. CDR3 length: 15 amino acids. V dropped 2 bases and J dropped 2 bases, with 10 bases sitting between them. The CDR3 here is CASSLTGSTKNIQYF. Here the CDR3 DNA reads TGTGCCAGCAGCTTAACGGGGTCAACCAAAAACATTCAGTACTTC.

The J gene is TRBJ2-7, the V gene TRBV6-1; 7 bases align to TRBD2. CDR3 length: 16 residues. Germline assignment: CDR1 MNHNS and CDR2 SASEGT. The trim removed 3 bases at V and 2 bases at J, leaving 10 bases unmatched. This CDR3 reads CASSDFGVAGAYEQYF. DNA of the CDR3: TGTGCCAGCAGTGACTTTGGTGTGGCGGGGGCCTACGAGCAGTACTTC.

The chain recombines TRBV7-2 with TRBJ1-1, with 10 positions matching TRBD1. Looked up from germline, CDR1 is SGHTA and CDR2 is FQGNSA. The CDR3 contains 15 residues. The V gene end was trimmed by 0 bases and the J gene end by 6 bases; junction bases not matched to a gene: 4. This CDR3 is CASSLALGQGAEAFF. The CDR3 DNA reads TGTGCCAGCAGCTTAGCATTAGGACAGGGGGCTGAAGCTTTCTTT.

This clone was picked up one time. The chain is built from TRBV7-2 and TRBJ2-5; 7 bases align to TRBD1. This CDR3 has 16 amino acids. The junction had 13 bases not matched to a gene; V was cut back by 5 bases and J by 4 bases. The germline V gene encodes CDR1 SGHTA and CDR2 FQGNSA. CDR3 residues: CASSPRGGAGLETQYF. Written as DNA, the CDR3 is TGTGCCAGCAGCCCGCGAGGGGGCGCCGGGTTAGAGACCCAGTACTTC.

In its sample, this clone was seen once. The CDR3 loop reads CASSPEGLRNRNEQFF. Written as DNA, the CDR3 is TGTGCCAGCAGCCCGGAGGGACTCCGCAACAGAAATGAGCAGTTCTTC. V usage is TRBV7-9 and J usage is TRBJ2-1; a weak D match, TRBD2 (6 bases). This CDR3 comprises 16 residues. Germline CDR1 reads SEHNR; CDR2 reads FQNEAQ (reference sequence). The V gene lost 5 bases and the J gene lost 7 bases, with 21 bases spanning the gap.

The rearrangement links TRBV12-3 or TRBV12-4 to TRBJ1-1, with 7 bases lining up with TRBD1. Trimming at V came to 6 bases and at J to 5 bases, leaving 6 bases not matched to a gene. The CDR3 extends over 13 amino acids. DNA for the CDR3: TGTGCCAGCAGAGGGGGCGCATGGACTGAAGCTTTCTTT. Its protein is CASRGGAWTEAFF.

The CDR3 DNA follows: TGTGCCAGCAGGCCGATGGGGGCAGGGCTAGAGACCCAGTACTTC. It is translated as CASRPMGAGLETQYF. This chain uses TRBV27 with TRBJ2-5; maybe TRBD1 (6 bases). CDR1 is MNHEY, CDR2 SMNVEV, per germline (reference sequence). Trimming removed 6 bases from V and 4 bases from J, with 18 bases in between. This CDR3 spans 15 amino acids.

The rearrangement joins TRBV19 to TRBJ1-5; D is perhaps TRBD1 (6 bases). In germline, CDR1 is LNHDA, CDR2 SQIVND (reference sequence). Trimming took off 7 bases at V and 4 bases at J, with 17 bases between the two ends. This CDR3 has 15 residues. The CDR3 nucleotides read TGTGCCAGTATGTTTGGGGGCGCGTTTAATCAGCCCCAGCATTTT. It yields the protein CASMFGGAFNQPQHF.

The chain joins TRBV10-3 to TRBJ1-3; TRBD1 might be the D (5 bases). V was clipped by 10 bases and J by 0 bases, with 7 bases between them. The CDR3 length is 12 residues. In germline, CDR1 is ENHRY, CDR2 SYGVKD. The CDR3 region is CATGDSGNTIYF. The CDR3 DNA sequence: TGTGCCACGGGGGACTCTGGAAACACCATATATTTT.

The rearrangement uses TRBV29-1 and TRBJ2-1; tentatively, D is TRBD2 (5 bases). This CDR3 has 15 residues. Germline CDR1 and CDR2: SQVTM and ANQGSEA. The V end was cut by 5 bases, the J end by 0 bases, with 14 bases between. CDR3 sequence (DNA): TGCAGCGTTAGGGATCGGGGAAGCTCCTACAATGAGCAGTTCTTC. Amino acid sequence: CSVRDRGSSYNEQFF.

This clone has only one observation. This chain connects TRBV6-2 or TRBV6-3 to TRBJ2-7; 7 nucleotides match TRBD1. The CDR3 sequence is 15 residues long. Per the germline V gene, CDR1 is MNHEY and CDR2 is SVGEGT. V was clipped by 2 bases and J by 7 bases; unmatched bases: 11. The CDR3 region is CASSYADRPRGEQYF. The CDR3 bases are TGTGCCAGCAGTTACGCGGACAGGCCTCGGGGAGAGCAGTACTTC.

This chain connects TRBV28 to TRBJ1-2; D not resolved. The germline CDR1 and CDR2 sequences are MDHEN and SYDVKM. This CDR3 is 15 amino acids long. Deletions cut 1 base from V and 7 bases from J, with 16 bases between. CDR3 sequence (DNA): TGTGCCAGCAGTTTATCCGGGGTACCGACGGCTGGCTACACCTTC. Its translation is CASSLSGVPTAGYTF.

The chain combines TRBV3-1 (or the pseudogene TRBV3-2) with TRBJ1-2, with D perhaps matching TRBD1 (6 bases). Trimming removed 1 base from V and 7 bases from J, with 19 bases in between. The CDR3 is made up of 16 amino acids. Germline V gene sequence: CDR1 LGHDT, CDR2 YNNKEL (reference sequence). DNA for the CDR3: TGTGCCAGCAGCCAAGTTGCCAGGGGCCCCGTAGGTGGCTACACCTTC. Its translation: CASSQVARGPVGGYTF.

This clone has only a few counts. This chain uses TRBV2 with TRBJ1-1, with D perhaps matching TRBD1 (5 bases). The CDR3 covers 13 residues. From germline, CDR1 is SNHLY and CDR2 FYNNEI. The V end was cut by 7 bases, the J end by 0 bases, with 9 bases between. The DNA of the CDR3 is TGTGCCAGCACAGGGAATATGAACACTGAAGCTTTCTTT. Translating it yields CASTGNMNTEAFF.

This chain's CDR3 is CASSGSTGSSYNSPLHF. The CDR3, as DNA: TGCGCCAGCAGCGGTTCGACAGGGAGCTCCTATAATTCACCCCTCCACTTT. The chain links TRBV5-1 to TRBJ1-6; 7 bases fit TRBD1. The V gene end was trimmed by 4 bases and the J gene end by 0 bases; junction bases not matched to a gene: 7. The CDR3 is made up of 17 amino acids. Germline-derived CDR1 and CDR2 are SGHRS and YFSETQ.

The rearrangement uses TRBV6-6 and TRBJ1-2; 7 nucleotides match TRBD1. Trimming at V came to 10 bases and at J to 4 bases, leaving 15 bases not matched to a gene. The length of the CDR3 is 15 residues. CDR1 MNHNY and CDR2 SVGAGI come from the germline V gene (reference sequence). The CDR3 spells CATLYRGESGYGYTF. CDR3 coding DNA: TGTGCCACTCTCTACAGGGGTGAGTCGGGCTATGGCTACACCTTC.

The chain employs TRBV6-2 or TRBV6-3 and TRBJ1-5; tentatively, D is TRBD1 (6 bases). The germline V gene has CDR1 MNHEY and CDR2 SVGEGT. The V end lost 2 bases, the J end lost 3 bases, and 17 bases lay between the germline ends. The CDR3 is made up of 17 amino acids. CDR3 bases: TGTGCCAGCAGTTACACCGGGGTGGGGGCCGCCAATCAGCCCCAGCATTTT. Translated, it gives CASSYTGVGAANQPQHF.

The J gene is TRBJ2-1, the V gene TRBV2, with TRBD1 matching over 8 bases. J lost 9 bases, V lost 6 bases, and 10 bases had no gene match. The CDR3 spans 14 residues. In germline, CDR1 is SNHLY, CDR2 FYNNEI. In DNA, the CDR3 is TGTGCCAGCAGGGCGCTTGAGGACAGGGTTGAGCAGTTCTTC. It encodes CASRALEDRVEQFF.

The V call is TRBV2, the J call TRBJ2-5; 7 bases agree with TRBD1. The ends lost 8 bases at V and 2 bases at J; junction bases unmatched: 8. Germline CDR1 is SNHLY and CDR2 is FYNNEI. CDR3 length: 14 residues. The CDR3 DNA reads as TGTGCCAGCGTCCGCCGGGACAGTCAAGAGACCCAGTACTTC. Translated, it gives CASVRRDSQETQYF.

V is TRBV20-1 and J is TRBJ1-5, with D unclear. Trimming cost V 3 bases and J 4 bases, with 7 bases left between them. Germline V gene lookup returns CDR1 DFQATT and CDR2 SNEGSKA (reference sequence). The CDR3 totals 12 residues. The CDR3 coding sequence is TGCAGTGCTAGTCCCGAGAATCAGCCCCAGCATTTT. This translates into CSASPENQPQHF.

The chain has TRBV7-2 and TRBJ1-1; D remains unclear. The CDR3 covers 13 residues. V was pared by 0 bases and J by 3 bases, with 5 bases between. Germline V gives CDR1 SGHTA, CDR2 FQGNSA. The CDR3 region is CASSLARYTEAFF. The CDR3 DNA sequence: TGTGCCAGCAGCTTAGCGCGATACACTGAAGCTTTCTTT.

This chain joins TRBV11-3 and TRBJ2-7, with 8 bases fitting TRBD1. The CDR3 extends over 14 amino acids. V trimming: 3 bases; J trimming: 3 bases; junction bases outside the gene matches: 4. From germline, CDR1 is SGHNT and CDR2 YENEEA. This CDR3 is CASSFGTGNYEQYF. CDR3 nucleotides: TGTGCCAGCAGCTTCGGGACAGGAAACTACGAGCAGTACTTC.

The J gene is TRBJ1-1, the V gene TRBV11-1, with a tentative D call TRBD1 (5 bases). Per germline, CDR1 SGHAT and CDR2 FQDESV (reference sequence). V was trimmed by 5 bases and J by 5 bases, leaving 15 bases between them. The CDR3 is 14 residues long. The CDR3 loop is CASSPGWGRTEAFF. CDR3 nucleotides: TGTGCCAGCAGCCCAGGGTGGGGTAGGACTGAAGCTTTCTTT.